Below, 27 T cell receptor beta chains from the same sample are listed, as sequenced in a study of CXCR3-negative and CXCR3-positive naive CD8 T cells. Whole-study findings and limits: More hydrophobic TRB CDR3s were found in CXCR3-positive naive cells than in CXCR3-negative naive cells.

TRB cDNA was prepared as libraries by UMI-labeled 5' RACE. One entry per CDR3 protein, without DNA, is what TCRdb gives after re-calling the 5' RACE reads. The specimen's table records about 98,000 distinct CDR3 sequences. These receptors' antigens are unknown. Sequencing was done on a sample of naive CXCR3+ CD8+ T cells from blood. Subset in this sample: CD45RO-CCR7+CD27+CD95- naive CD8+ T cells expressing CXCR3 (TNR3+). The receptors originated from a human donor in good health. Some clones in this sample may be carry-over from other donors' samples.

The V call is TRBV5-8, the J call TRBJ1-1; with no DNA, the TCRdb D assignment of TRBD1 cannot be verified. Germline loops: CDR1 SGHTS, CDR2 YDEGEE. The CDR3 has 15 amino acids. This chain's CDR3 is CASSQMTGTNTEAFF.

CDR3 sequence reads: CASSPGSWITDTQYF. This chain uses TRBV3-1 with TRBJ2-3. Germline CDR1 is LGHDT and CDR2 is YNNKEL (reference sequence). This CDR3 comprises 15 residues.

This chain joins TRBV27 and TRBJ2-3; TCRdb gives TRBD2 as the D gene, but with no DNA this cannot be confirmed. This CDR3 is built from 15 residues. The germline CDR1 and CDR2 sequences are MNHEY and SMNVEV (reference sequence). CDR3 sequence: CASSFHPELVDTQYF.

J is TRBJ2-7 and V is TRBV4-1; TCRdb names TRBD1, which stays unverified in the absence of DNA. The CDR3 sequence is 13 residues long. The germline CDR1 and CDR2 sequences are MGHRA and YSYEKL. The CDR3: CASSQGGVGEQYF.

The chain carries TRBV12-3 or TRBV12-4 and TRBJ1-1. The CDR3 loop spans 16 amino acids. CDR3 in amino acids: CASSFESVAMNTEAFF.

V and J are TRBV27 and TRBJ2-1; without DNA, the TCRdb call of TRBD1 cannot be checked. The CDR3 consists of 13 residues. Germline CDR1 and CDR2: MNHEY and SMNVEV (reference sequence). CDR3 in amino acids: CASSRTGDNEQFF.

The chain is built from TRBV29-1 and TRBJ1-5; TCRdb calls TRBD1, which cannot be checked without DNA. There are 13 residues in the CDR3. CDR1 SQVTM and CDR2 ANQGSEA come from the germline V gene. The CDR3 spells CSVGAGTDQPQHF. The variable domain in full, with the rest retrieved from reference TRBV29-1 and TRBJ1-5, is SAVISQKPSRDICQRGTSLTIQCQVDSQVTMMFWYRQQPGQSLTLIATANQGSEATYESGFVIDKFPISRPNLTFSTLTVSNMSPEDSSIYLCSVGAGTDQPQHFGDGTRLSIL.

The V gene is TRBV3-1, the J gene TRBJ2-5; there is no DNA to check the TCRdb D call of TRBD1. The germline CDR1 and CDR2 sequences are LGHDT and YNNKEL (reference sequence). The length of the CDR3 is 17 residues. CDR3 in amino acids: CASSSNMRGGAGETQYF.

The chain uses TRBV12-3 or TRBV12-4 and TRBJ1-2; TCRdb selects TRBD1, and the lack of DNA leaves this call unchecked. This CDR3 comprises 14 residues. CDR3 sequence: CASSEQGADYGYTF.

This chain uses TRBV6-5 with TRBJ1-1. Per germline, CDR1 MNHEY and CDR2 SVGAGI. This CDR3 is 12 amino acids long. CDR3 amino acids: CASWIGGTEAFF.

The rearrangement links TRBV6-6 to TRBJ2-7; the D call of TRBD1 rests on TCRdb alone, since no DNA is present to check it. This CDR3 has 12 amino acids. Germline loops: CDR1 MNHNY, CDR2 SVGAGI (reference sequence). This chain's CDR3 is CASSTGTYEQYF.

This chain joins TRBV28 and TRBJ1-2; the TRBD1 assignment by TCRdb is unverifiable without DNA. The CDR3 spans 15 residues. Germline V CDR1 and CDR2: MDHEN, SYDVKM. The CDR3 reads CASSFILRGGYGYTF.

This sequence joins TRBV6-2 or TRBV6-3 and TRBJ1-2; TCRdb designates TRBD1, a call that cannot be tested without DNA. The CDR3 loop spans 17 amino acids. CDR1 is MNHEY, CDR2 SVGEGT, per germline. The CDR3 reads CASSYDPTARDDGGYTF.

The chain is built from TRBV6-2 or TRBV6-3 and TRBJ1-5. The germline gives CDR1 MNHEY, CDR2 SVGEGT. The CDR3 totals 15 residues. The CDR3 protein is CASSYARGSNQPQHF.

J is TRBJ2-1 and V is TRBV7-9. Germline-derived CDR1 and CDR2 are SEHNR and FQNEAQ (reference sequence). The CDR3 covers 13 residues. The chain's CDR3 is CASSLRLGNEQFF.

V is TRBV4-1 and J is TRBJ2-2; TCRdb indicates TRBD2, and absent DNA this call remains unverified. CDR3 length: 18 residues. The germline V gene has CDR1 MGHRA and CDR2 YSYEKL. The CDR3 here is CASSFRLAGATNTGELFF.

The chain uses TRBV28 and TRBJ2-2; without DNA, the TCRdb call of TRBD1 cannot be checked. Per germline, CDR1 MDHEN and CDR2 SYDVKM. This CDR3 spans 15 amino acids. The CDR3 is CASSLLGHGTGELFF.

The chain couples TRBV28 to TRBJ2-7; the D call from TCRdb, TRBD1, cannot be confirmed without DNA. CDR3 length: 12 amino acids. Germline V gene lookup returns CDR1 MDHEN and CDR2 SYDVKM. Here the CDR3 reads CASYRLSYEQYF.

The V call is TRBV14, the J call TRBJ2-1; TCRdb names TRBD1, which stays unverified in the absence of DNA. Germline CDR1 and CDR2: SGHDN and FVKESK. CDR3 size: 17 residues. CDR3 sequence reads: CASSHPGTTNPYNEQFF.

V is TRBV5-1 and J is TRBJ2-1; no DNA is available, so the TRBD1 call from TCRdb remains unchecked. The CDR3 is 12 residues long. Germline V gives CDR1 SGHRS, CDR2 YFSETQ. Here the CDR3 reads CASSFSGREQFF.

The J gene is TRBJ2-1, the V gene TRBV10-3; TCRdb reports TRBD1, a call that lacks DNA to check it against. Germline-derived CDR1 and CDR2 are ENHRY and SYGVKD. This CDR3 region has 16 residues. The CDR3 protein is CAISEFGQGAGNEQFF.

The V and J genes are TRBV10-3 and TRBJ1-2. Germline V gene data show CDR1 as ENHRY and CDR2 as SYGVKD. The CDR3 runs to 13 residues. This CDR3 is CAISESSGYGYTF.

The chain is built from TRBV23-1 and TRBJ2-4; the D call from TCRdb, TRBD1, cannot be confirmed without DNA. TRBV23-1 is an ORF, and what it does is uncertain. The CDR3 sequence is 16 residues long. CDR3 protein: CASSQCGGKAKNIQYF.

The chain employs TRBV28 and TRBJ2-1; TCRdb returns TRBD2, unconfirmable since there is no DNA. The CDR3 runs to 16 residues. Looked up from germline, CDR1 is MDHEN and CDR2 is SYDVKM. The CDR3 spells CASSPHDGRGGNEQFF.

The chain joins TRBV10-3 to TRBJ2-3. Germline assignment: CDR1 ENHRY and CDR2 SYGVKD. CDR3 length: 11 residues. The CDR3: CAISEPDTQYF.

The V call is TRBV29-1, the J call TRBJ1-1. CDR3 length: 11 residues. Germline V gene data show CDR1 as SQVTM and CDR2 as ANQGSEA. This CDR3 is CSADPNTEAFF.

The chain's CDR3 is CASSPLNAAILSGNTIYF. This rearrangement joins TRBV18 to TRBJ1-3. The CDR3 has 18 residues. Per the germline V gene, CDR1 is KGHSH and CDR2 is LQKENI.